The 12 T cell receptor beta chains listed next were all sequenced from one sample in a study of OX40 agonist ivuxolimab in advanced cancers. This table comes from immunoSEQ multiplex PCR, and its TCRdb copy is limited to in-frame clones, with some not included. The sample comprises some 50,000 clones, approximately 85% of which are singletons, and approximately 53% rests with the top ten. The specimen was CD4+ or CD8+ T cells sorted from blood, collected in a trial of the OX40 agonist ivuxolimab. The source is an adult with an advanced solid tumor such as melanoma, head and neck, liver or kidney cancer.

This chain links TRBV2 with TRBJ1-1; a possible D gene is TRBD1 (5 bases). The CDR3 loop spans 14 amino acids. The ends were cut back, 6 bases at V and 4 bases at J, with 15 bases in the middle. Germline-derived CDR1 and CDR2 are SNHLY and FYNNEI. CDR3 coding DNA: TGTGCCAGCAGCGTGATACCTGGGGGCACTGAAGCTTTCTTT. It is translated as CASSVIPGGTEAFF.

The CDR3 spells CASSPGTKAGELFF. CDR3 coding DNA: TGTGCCAGCAGTCCCGGGACCAAAGCCGGGGAGCTGTTTTTT. The V call is TRBV27, the J call TRBJ2-2; D is possibly TRBD1 or TRBD2 (5 bases each). CDR1 MNHEY and CDR2 SMNVEV come from the germline V gene (reference sequence). Trimming cost V 5 bases and J 6 bases, with 13 bases left between them. This CDR3 contains 14 residues.

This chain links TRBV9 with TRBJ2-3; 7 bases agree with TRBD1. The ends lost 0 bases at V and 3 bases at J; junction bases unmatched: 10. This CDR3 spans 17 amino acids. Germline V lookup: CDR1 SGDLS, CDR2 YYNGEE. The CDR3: CASSVEGAALFTDTQYF. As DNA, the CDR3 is TGTGCCAGCAGCGTAGAGGGGGCGGCACTTTTTACAGATACGCAGTATTTT.

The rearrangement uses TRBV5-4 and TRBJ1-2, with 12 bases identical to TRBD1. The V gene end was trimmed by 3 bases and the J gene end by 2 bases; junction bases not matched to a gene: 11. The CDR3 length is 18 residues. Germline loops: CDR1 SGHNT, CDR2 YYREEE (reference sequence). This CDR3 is CASSSLGDRGRPNYGYTF. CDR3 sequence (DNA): TGTGCCAGCAGCTCCCTAGGGGACAGGGGGCGTCCCAACTATGGCTACACCTTC.

The CDR3 DNA reads as TGCGCCAGCAGCCAAGTATCTAGCGGGTCTTACAATGAGCAGTTCTTC. This encodes CASSQVSSGSYNEQFF. This sequence joins TRBV4-1 and TRBJ2-1, with TRBD2 matching 8 bases. V dropped 1 base and J dropped 4; count of bases not matched to a gene: 6. The CDR3 length is 16 residues. The V gene's germline CDR1 is MGHRA and CDR2 YSYEKL.

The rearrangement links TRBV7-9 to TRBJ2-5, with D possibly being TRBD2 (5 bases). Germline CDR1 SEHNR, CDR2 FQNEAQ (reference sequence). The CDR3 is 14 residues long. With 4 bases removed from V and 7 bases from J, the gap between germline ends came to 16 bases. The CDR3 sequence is CASSYWTDLGTQYF. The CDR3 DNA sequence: TGTGCCAGCAGCTACTGGACGGACTTGGGGACCCAGTACTTC.

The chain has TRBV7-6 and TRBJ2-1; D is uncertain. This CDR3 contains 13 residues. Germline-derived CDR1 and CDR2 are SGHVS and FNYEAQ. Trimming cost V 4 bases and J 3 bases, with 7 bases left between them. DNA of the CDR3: TGTGCCAGCAGCTGGCGCAACTACAATGAGCAGTTCTTC. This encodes CASSWRNYNEQFF.

As DNA, the CDR3 is TGCGCCAGCAGCGGACGGACTATGAACACTGAAGCTTTCTTT. It codes for CASSGRTMNTEAFF. This chain uses TRBV4-1 with TRBJ1-1; D is undetermined. The CDR3 contains 14 residues. The germline V gene encodes CDR1 MGHRA and CDR2 YSYEKL. Trimming left V 5 bases short and J 0 bases short, with 10 bases between.

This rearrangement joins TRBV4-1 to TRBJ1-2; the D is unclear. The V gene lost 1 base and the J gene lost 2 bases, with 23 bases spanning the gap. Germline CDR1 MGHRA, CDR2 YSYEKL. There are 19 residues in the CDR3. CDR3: CASSQAPVILPRQNYGYTF. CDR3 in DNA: TGCGCCAGCAGCCAAGCCCCGGTCATTCTCCCGCGGCAAAACTATGGCTACACCTTC.

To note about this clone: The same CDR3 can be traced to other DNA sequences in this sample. The DNA of the CDR3 is TGTGCCAGCAGCTTATCCCTCGGGGAGACCCAGTACTTC. This codes for CASSLSLGETQYF. J is TRBJ2-5 and V is TRBV7-2; D unresolved. V lost 2 bases, J lost 5 bases, and 9 bases lay in between. Germline CDR1 SGHTA, CDR2 FQGNSA. This CDR3 region has 13 residues. The entire variable domain, with the rest obtained from reference TRBV7-2 and TRBJ2-5, is as follows: GAGVSQSPSNKVTEKGKDVELRCDPISGHTALYWYRQSLGQGLEFLIYFQGNSAPDKSGLPSDRFSAERTGGSVSTLTIQRTQQEDSAVYLCASSLSLGETQYFGPGTRLLVL.

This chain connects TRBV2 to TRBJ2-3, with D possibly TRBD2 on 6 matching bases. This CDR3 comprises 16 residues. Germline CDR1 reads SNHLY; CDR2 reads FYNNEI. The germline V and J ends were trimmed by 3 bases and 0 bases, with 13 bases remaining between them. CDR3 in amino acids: CASSDPGLDSTDTQYF. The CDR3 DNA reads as TGTGCCAGCAGTGACCCGGGACTGGATAGCACAGATACGCAGTATTTT.

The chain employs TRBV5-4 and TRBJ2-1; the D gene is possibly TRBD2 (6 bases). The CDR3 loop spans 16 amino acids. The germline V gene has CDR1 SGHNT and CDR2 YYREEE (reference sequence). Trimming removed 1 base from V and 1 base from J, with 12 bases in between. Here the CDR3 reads CASSLFGRESYNEQFF. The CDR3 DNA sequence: TGTGCCAGCAGCTTGTTCGGGAGAGAATCCTACAATGAGCAGTTCTTC.